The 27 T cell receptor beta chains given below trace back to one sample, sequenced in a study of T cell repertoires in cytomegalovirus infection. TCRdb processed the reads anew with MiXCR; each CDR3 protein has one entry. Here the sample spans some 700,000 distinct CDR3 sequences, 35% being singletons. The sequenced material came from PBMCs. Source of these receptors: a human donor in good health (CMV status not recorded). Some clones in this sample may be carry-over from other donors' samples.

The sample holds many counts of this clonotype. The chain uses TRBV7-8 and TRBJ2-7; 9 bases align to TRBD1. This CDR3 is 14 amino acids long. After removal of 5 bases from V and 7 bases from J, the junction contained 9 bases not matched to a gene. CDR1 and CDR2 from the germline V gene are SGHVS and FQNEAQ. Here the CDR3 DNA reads TGTGCCAGCAGCGCAAGTGACAGGGGGGCGGAGCAGTACTTC. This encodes CASSASDRGAEQYF.

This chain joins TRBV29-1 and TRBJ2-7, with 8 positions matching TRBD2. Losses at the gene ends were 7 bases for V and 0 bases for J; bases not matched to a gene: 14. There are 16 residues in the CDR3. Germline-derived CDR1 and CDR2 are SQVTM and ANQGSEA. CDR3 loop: CSDLGAIGRASYEQYF. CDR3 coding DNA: TGCAGCGATCTAGGTGCTATCGGGAGGGCCTCCTACGAGCAGTACTTC.

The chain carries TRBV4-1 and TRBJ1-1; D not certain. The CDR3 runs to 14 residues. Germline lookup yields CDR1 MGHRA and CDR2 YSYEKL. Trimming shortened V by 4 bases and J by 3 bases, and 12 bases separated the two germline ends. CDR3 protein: CASSPRASYTEAFF. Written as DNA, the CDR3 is TGCGCCAGCAGCCCGCGGGCGTCTTACACTGAAGCTTTCTTT.

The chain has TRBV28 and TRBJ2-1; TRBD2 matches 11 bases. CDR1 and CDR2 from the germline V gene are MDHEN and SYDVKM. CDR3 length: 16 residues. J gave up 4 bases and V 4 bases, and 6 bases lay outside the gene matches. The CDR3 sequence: CASSSRRTSGYNEQFF. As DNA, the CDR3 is TGTGCCAGCAGTTCCCGTCGGACTAGCGGGTACAATGAGCAGTTCTTC.

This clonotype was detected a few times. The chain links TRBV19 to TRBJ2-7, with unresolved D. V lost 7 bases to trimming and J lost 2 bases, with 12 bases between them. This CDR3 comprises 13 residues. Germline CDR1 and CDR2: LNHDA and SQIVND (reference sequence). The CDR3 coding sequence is TGTGCCAGTACGTCGTCAGTTCCCTACGAGCAGTACTTC. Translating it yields CASTSSVPYEQYF. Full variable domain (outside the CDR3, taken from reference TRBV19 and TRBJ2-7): DGGITQSPKYLFRKEGQNVTLSCEQNLNHDAMYWYRQDPGQGLRLIYYSQIVNDFQKGDIAEGYSVSREKKESFPLTVTSAQKNPTAFYLCASTSSVPYEQYFGPGTRLTVT.

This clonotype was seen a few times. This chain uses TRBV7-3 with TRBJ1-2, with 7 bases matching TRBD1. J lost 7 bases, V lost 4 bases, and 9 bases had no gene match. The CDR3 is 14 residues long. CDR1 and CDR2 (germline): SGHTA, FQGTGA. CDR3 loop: CASSSGQPRAGYTF. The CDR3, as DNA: TGTGCCAGCAGCTCGGGACAGCCCAGGGCTGGCTACACCTTC.

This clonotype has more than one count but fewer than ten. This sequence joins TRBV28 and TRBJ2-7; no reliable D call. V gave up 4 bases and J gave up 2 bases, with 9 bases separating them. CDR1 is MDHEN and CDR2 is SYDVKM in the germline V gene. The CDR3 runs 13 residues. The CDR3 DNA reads TGTGCCAGCAGTTCCCTCTGGGCCTACGAGCAGTACTTC. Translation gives CASSSLWAYEQYF. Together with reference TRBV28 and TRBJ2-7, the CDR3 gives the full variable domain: DVKVTQSSRYLVKRTGEKVFLECVQDMDHENMFWYRQDPGLGLRLIYFSYDVKMKEKGDIPEGYSVSREKKERFSLILESASTNQTSMYLCASSSLWAYEQYFGPGTRLTVT.

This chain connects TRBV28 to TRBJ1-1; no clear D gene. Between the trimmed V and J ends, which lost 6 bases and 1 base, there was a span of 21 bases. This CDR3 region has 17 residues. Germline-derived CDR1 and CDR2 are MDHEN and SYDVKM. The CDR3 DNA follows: TGTGCCAGCAGCGATCCCCGGGCCGCTTCGACGAACACTGAAGCTTTCTTT. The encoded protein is CASSDPRAASTNTEAFF.

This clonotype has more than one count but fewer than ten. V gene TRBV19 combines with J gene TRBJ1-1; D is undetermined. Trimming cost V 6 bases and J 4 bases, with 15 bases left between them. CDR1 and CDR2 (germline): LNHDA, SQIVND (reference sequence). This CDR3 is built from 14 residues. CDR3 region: CASRPRGLSTEAFF. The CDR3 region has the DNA TGTGCCAGTAGACCCCGCGGACTGAGCACTGAAGCTTTCTTT.

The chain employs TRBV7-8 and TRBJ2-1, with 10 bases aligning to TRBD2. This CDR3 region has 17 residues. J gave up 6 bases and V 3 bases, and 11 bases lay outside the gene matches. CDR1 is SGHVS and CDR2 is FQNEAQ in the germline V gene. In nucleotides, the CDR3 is TGTGCCAGCAGCTTCCCACAATTACGACTAGCGGGCAATGAGCAGTTCTTC. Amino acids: CASSFPQLRLAGNEQFF. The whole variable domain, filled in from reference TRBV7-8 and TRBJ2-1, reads GAGVSQSPRYKVAKRGQDVALRCDPISGHVSLFWYQQALGQGPEFLTYFQNEAQLDKSGLPSDRFFAERPEGSVSTLKIQRTQQEDSAVYLCASSFPQLRLAGNEQFFGPGTRLTVL.

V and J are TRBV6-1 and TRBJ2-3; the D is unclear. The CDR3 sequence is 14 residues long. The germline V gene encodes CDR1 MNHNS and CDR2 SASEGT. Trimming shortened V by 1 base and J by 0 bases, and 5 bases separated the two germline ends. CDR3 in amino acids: CASSEVVSTDTQYF. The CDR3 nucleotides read TGTGCCAGCAGTGAAGTAGTTAGCACAGATACGCAGTATTTT.

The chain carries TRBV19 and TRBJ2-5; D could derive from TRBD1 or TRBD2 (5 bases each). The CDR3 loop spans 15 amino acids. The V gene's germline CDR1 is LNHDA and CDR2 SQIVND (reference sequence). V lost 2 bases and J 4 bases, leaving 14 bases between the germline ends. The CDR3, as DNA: TGTGCCAGTAGTATACGGGACCTATCCCCAGAGACCCAGTACTTC. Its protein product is CASSIRDLSPETQYF.

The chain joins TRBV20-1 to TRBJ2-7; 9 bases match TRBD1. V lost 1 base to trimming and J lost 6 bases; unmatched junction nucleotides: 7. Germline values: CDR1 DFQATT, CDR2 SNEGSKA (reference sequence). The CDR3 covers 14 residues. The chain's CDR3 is CSARVTGGTGEQYF. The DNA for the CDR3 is TGCAGTGCTAGAGTGACAGGGGGGACGGGCGAGCAGTACTTC.

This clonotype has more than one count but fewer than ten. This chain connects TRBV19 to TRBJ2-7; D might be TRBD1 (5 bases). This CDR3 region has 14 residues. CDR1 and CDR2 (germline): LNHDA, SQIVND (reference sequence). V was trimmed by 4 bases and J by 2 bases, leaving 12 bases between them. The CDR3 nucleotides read TGTGCCAGTAGTAGCACAGGCCGAACCTACGAGCAGTACTTC. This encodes CASSSTGRTYEQYF.

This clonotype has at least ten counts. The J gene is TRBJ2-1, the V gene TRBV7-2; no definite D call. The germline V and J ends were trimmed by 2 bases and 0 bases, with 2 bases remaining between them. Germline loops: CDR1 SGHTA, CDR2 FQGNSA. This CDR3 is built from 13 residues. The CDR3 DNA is TGTGCCAGCAGCTTACCCTCCTACAATGAGCAGTTCTTC. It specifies CASSLPSYNEQFF.

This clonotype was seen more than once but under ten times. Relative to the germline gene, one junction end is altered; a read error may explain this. CDR3 residues: CASSLDLGGPGF. The CDR3 DNA reads TGTGCCAGCAGCTTAGATCTTGGGGGTCCCGGCTTC. The chain joins TRBV11-2 to TRBJ1-2; perhaps TRBD1 as D (5 bases). The CDR3 is 12 amino acids. Germline-derived CDR1 and CDR2 are SGHAT and FQNNGV.

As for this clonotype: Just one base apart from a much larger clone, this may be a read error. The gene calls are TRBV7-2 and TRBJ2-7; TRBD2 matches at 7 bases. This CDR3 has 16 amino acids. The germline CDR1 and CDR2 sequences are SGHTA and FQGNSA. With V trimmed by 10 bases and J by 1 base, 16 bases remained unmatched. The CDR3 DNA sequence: TGTGCCATCAGAACCCCTGGCGGCGGGGGATCCTACGAGCAGTACTTC. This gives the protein CAIRTPGGGGSYEQYF. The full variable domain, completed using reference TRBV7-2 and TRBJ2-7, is GAGVSQSPSNKVTEKGKDVELRCDPISGHTALYWYRQSLGQGLEFLIYFQGNSAPDKSGLPSDRFSAERTGGSVSTLTIQRTQQEDSAVYLCAIRTPGGGGSYEQYFGPGTRLTVT.

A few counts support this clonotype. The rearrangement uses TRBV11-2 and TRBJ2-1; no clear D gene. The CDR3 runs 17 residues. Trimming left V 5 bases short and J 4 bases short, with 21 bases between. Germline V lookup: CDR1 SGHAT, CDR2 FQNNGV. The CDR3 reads CASSLSVQLGRYNEQFF. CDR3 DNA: TGTGCCAGCAGCCTTTCGGTTCAATTAGGACGGTACAATGAGCAGTTCTTC.

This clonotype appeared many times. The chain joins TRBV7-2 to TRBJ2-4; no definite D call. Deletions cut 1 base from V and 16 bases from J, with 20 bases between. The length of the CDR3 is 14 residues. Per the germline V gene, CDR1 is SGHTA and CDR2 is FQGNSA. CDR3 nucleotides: TGTGCCAGCAGCTTAGGTGGTCAGCGCCCAGCCGTCTACTTC. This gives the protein CASSLGGQRPAVYF. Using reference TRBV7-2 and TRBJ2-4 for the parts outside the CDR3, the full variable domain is GAGVSQSPSNKVTEKGKDVELRCDPISGHTALYWYRQSLGQGLEFLIYFQGNSAPDKSGLPSDRFSAERTGGSVSTLTIQRTQQEDSAVYLCASSLGGQRPAVYFGAGTRLSVL.

The CDR3 reads CASSTTPSRADTQYF. For the CDR3, the DNA is TGTGCCAGCAGCACGACACCTAGTCGGGCAGATACGCAGTATTTT. The chain combines TRBV11-2 with TRBJ2-3, with D unclear. Looked up from germline, CDR1 is SGHAT and CDR2 is FQNNGV. The CDR3 has 15 residues. V lost 5 bases to trimming and J lost 4 bases, with 16 bases between them.

The CDR3 region has the DNA TGTGCCAGCAGCTTGGGGGTTCGGGGCTTGGACACTGAAGCTTTCTTT. It specifies CASSLGVRGLDTEAFF. This chain joins TRBV5-8 and TRBJ1-1, with D perhaps matching TRBD1 (5 bases). CDR1 is SGHTS and CDR2 is YDEGEE in the germline V gene. This CDR3 has 16 amino acids. V lost 0 bases and J 3 bases, leaving 15 bases between the germline ends.

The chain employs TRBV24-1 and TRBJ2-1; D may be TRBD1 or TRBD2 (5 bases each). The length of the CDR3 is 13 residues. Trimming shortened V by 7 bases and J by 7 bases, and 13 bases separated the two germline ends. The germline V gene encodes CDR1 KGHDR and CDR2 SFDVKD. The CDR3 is CATRAGGWNEQFF. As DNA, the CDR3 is TGTGCCACCAGGGCTGGGGGATGGAATGAGCAGTTCTTC.

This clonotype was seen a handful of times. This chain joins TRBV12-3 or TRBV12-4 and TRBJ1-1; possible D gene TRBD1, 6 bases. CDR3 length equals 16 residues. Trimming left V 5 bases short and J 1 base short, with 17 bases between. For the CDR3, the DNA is TGTGCCAGCAGTCCCCCTACCGGGACACCGAACACTGAAGCTTTCTTT. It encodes CASSPPTGTPNTEAFF.

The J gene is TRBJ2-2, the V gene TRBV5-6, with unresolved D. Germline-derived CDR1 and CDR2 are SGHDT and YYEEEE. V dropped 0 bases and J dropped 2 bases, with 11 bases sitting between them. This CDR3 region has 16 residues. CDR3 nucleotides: TGTGCCAGCAGCTTGGGGAACGGAGCAAACACCGGGGAGCTGTTTTTT. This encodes CASSLGNGANTGELFF.

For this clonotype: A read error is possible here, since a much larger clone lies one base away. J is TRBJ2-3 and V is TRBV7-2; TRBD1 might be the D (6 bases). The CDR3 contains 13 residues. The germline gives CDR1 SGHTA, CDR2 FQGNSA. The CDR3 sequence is CASSSGQTDTKYF. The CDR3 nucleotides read TGTGCCAGCAGCTCAGGACAGACAGATACGAAGTATTTT.

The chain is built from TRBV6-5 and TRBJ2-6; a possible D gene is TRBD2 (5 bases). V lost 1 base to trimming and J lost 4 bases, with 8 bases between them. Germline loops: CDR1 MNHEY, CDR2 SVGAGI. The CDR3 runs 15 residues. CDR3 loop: CASSYWGAGANVLTF. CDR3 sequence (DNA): TGTGCCAGCAGTTACTGGGGAGCAGGGGCCAACGTCCTGACTTTC.

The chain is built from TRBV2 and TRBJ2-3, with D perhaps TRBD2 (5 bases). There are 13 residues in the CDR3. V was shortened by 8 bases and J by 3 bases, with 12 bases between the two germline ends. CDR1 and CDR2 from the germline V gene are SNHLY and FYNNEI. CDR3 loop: CASPPRLTDTQYF. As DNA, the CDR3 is TGTGCCAGCCCTCCTCGACTAACAGATACGCAGTATTTT.